This entry describes one T cell receptor beta chain. Antigen specificity is unknown. At one end the junction does not follow the germline gene, possibly because of a read error. The CDR3 has 13 residues. CDR1 and CDR2 from the germline V gene are SGHAT and FQDESV (reference sequence). The data were produced by immunoSEQ multiplex PCR, yet TCRdb's version contains in-frame clones alone and is incomplete. The sample lists fewer than 90,000 clones; around nine tenths were seen once. The sample comes from a study of T cell responses to AZD1222 COVID-19 vaccine. The study's findings and limits: The number of AZD1222 recipients seropositive at baseline was only five to seven.

This chain joins TRBV11-1 and TRBJ2-1, with D unclear. The sequence came from an adult in good health. The sequencing here drew on peripheral blood, taken on day 0 of AZD1222 vaccination. CDR3 in amino acids: CASSLFDASTPLF. CDR3 coding DNA: TGTGCCAGCAGCTTGTTTGACGCATCAACTCCCCTCTTC. The full variable domain, with the rest looked up from reference TRBV11-1 and TRBJ2-1, is EAEVAQSPRYKITEKSQAVAFWCDPISGHATLYWYRQILGQGPELLVQFQDESVVDDSQLPKDRFSAERLKGVDSTLKIQPAELGDSAMYLCASSLFDASTPLFGPGTRLTVL.